This record concerns one T cell receptor beta chain sequence. Its target is unknown. A much more abundant neighbour one base away suggests this may be a read error. With a constant-region primer, TCR beta cDNA was made from roughly 500 ng of total RNA. A slightly modified ARM-PCR protocol with three nested multiplex PCR rounds produced these TCR beta libraries. TRBV1-TRBV30 forward primers and a C-beta reverse primer were used in the first two PCR rounds, which each ran for approximately 10 cycles. TCRdb re-derived calls from the multiplex PCR reads in MiXCR, one entry per CDR3 protein. The sample includes 80,000 or so distinct CDR3 sequences, over 70% of them seen just once. CDR3 length: 16 residues. V gave up 5 bases and J gave up 6 bases; unmatched junction bases: 12. From germline, CDR1 is SEHNR and CDR2 FQNEAQ (reference sequence). DNA and RNA were both co-extracted from about 20-30 mg of bulk tissue that had not been sorted.

These data are taken from a study of tumor-infiltrating lymphocytes in primary liver carcinoma. Study conclusions and caveats: Tumor-adjacent and tumor-blood pairs overlapped less than tumor region pairs did.

The chain recombines TRBV7-9 with TRBJ2-2; 7 positions match TRBD2. The sequenced material came from liver tumor tissue from sampling region 4. Subset meaning: tumor region T4, right-lateral pole. The TCR sequence derives from a woman aged 55-70 years with primary liver carcinoma and hepatitis B virus infection. This chain's CDR3 is CASSQRPGGNAGELFF. The CDR3 DNA reads TGTGCCAGCAGCCAAAGGCCGGGGGGAAACGCCGGGGAGCTGTTTTTT.